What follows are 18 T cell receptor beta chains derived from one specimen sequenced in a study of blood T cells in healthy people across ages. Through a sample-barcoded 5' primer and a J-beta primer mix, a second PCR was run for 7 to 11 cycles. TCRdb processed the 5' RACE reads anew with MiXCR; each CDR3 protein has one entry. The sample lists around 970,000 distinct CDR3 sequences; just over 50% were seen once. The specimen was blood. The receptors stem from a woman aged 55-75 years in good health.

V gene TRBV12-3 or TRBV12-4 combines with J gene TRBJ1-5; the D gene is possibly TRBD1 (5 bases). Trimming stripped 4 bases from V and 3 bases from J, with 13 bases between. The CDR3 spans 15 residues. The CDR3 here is CASSYGPGNNQPQHF. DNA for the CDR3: TGTGCCAGCAGTTATGGGCCAGGGAACAATCAGCCCCAGCATTTT.

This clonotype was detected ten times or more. CDR3 DNA: TGTGCCGGGAAGACCGGGACTACTACAGATACGCAGTATTTT. Translation: CAGKTGTTTDTQYF. The chain carries TRBV2 and TRBJ2-3, with 7 bases aligning to TRBD2. CDR3 length equals 14 residues. V dropped 11 bases and J dropped 3; count of bases not matched to a gene: 11. Germline CDR1 SNHLY, CDR2 FYNNEI.

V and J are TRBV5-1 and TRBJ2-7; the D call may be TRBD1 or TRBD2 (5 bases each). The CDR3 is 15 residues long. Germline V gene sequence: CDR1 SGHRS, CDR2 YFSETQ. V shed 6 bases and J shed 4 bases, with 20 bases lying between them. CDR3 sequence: CASTLGGGYNYEQYF. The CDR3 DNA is TGCGCCAGCACACTTGGTGGGGGATACAATTACGAGCAGTACTTC.

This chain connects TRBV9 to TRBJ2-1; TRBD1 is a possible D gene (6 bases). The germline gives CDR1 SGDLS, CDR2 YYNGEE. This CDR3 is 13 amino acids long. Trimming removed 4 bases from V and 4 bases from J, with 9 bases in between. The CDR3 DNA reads TGTGCCAGCAGCACCGACAGGTACAATGAGCAGTTCTTC. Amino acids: CASSTDRYNEQFF.

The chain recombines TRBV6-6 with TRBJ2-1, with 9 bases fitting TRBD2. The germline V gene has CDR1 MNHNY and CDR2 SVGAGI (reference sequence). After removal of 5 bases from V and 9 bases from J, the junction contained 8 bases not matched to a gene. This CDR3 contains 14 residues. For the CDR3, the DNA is TGTGCCAGCAGTCGACTAGCGGAGATCAGTGAGCAGTTCTTC. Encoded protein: CASSRLAEISEQFF.

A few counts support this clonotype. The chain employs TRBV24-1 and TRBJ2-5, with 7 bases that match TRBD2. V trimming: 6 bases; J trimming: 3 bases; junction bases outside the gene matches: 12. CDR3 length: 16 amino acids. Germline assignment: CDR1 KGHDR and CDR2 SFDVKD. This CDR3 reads CATSPSGAGEEETQYF. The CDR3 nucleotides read TGTGCCACCAGTCCTTCCGGGGCGGGGGAGGAAGAGACCCAGTACTTC.

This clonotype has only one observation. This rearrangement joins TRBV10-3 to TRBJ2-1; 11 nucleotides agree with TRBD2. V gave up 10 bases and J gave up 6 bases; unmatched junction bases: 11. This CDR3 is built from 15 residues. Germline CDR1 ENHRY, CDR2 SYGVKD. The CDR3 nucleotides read TGTGCCACGGACGAGGGACTAGCGGCGGTCAATGAGCAGTTCTTC. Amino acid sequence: CATDEGLAAVNEQFF.

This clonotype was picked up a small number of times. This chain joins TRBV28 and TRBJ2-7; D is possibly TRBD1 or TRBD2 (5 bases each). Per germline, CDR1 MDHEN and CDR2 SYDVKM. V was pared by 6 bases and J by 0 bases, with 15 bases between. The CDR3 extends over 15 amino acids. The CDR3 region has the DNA TGTGCCAGCAGCCAGGGACCGCTGAGCTCCTACGAGCAGTACTTC. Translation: CASSQGPLSSYEQYF.

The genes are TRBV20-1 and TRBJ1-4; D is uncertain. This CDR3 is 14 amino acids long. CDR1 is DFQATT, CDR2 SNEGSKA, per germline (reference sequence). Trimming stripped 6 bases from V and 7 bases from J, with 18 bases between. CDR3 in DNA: TGCAGTGCCCCGCCCCCGGGAAGAGGTGAAAAACTGTTTTTT. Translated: CSAPPPGRGEKLFF.

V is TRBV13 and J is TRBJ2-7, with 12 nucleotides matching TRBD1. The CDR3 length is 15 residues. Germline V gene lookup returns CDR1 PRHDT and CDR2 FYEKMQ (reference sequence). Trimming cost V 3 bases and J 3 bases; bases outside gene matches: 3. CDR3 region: CASSLGQGAVYEQYF. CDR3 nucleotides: TGTGCCAGCAGCTTGGGACAGGGGGCCGTCTACGAGCAGTACTTC. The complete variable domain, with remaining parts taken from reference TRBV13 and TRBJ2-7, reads AAGVIQSPRHLIKEKRETATLKCYPIPRHDTVYWYQQGPGQDPQFLISFYEKMQSDKGSIPDRFSAQQFSDYHSELNMSSLELGDSALYFCASSLGQGAVYEQYFGPGTRLTVT.

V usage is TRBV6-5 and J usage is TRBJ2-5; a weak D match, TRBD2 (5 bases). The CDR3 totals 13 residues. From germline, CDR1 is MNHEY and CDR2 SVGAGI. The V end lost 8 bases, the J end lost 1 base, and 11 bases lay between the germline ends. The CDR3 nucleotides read TGTGCCAGCTGCGACTATTCCCAAGAGACCCAGTACTTC. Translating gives CASCDYSQETQYF.

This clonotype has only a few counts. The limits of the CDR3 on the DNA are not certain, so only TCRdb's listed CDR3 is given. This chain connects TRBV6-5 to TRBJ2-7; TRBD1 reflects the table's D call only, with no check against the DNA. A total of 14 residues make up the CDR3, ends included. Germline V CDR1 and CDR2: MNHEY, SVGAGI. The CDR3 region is CASSTSTGRYEQYF.

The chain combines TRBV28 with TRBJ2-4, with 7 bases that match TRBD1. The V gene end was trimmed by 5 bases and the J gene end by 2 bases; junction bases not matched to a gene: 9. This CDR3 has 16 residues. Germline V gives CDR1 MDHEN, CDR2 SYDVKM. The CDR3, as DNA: TGTGCCAGCAGTGCTGGGACAGCCCTAACCAAAAACATTCAGTACTTC. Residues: CASSAGTALTKNIQYF.

The CDR3 bases are TGTCCACAGGGGTTAGGGGGCTCGGCTACCTACGAGCAGTACTTC. Translated: CPQGLGGSATYEQYF. The chain joins TRBV6-1 to TRBJ2-7, with TRBD1 identical over 7 bases. The CDR3 has 15 residues. CDR1 MNHNS and CDR2 SASEGT come from the germline V gene.

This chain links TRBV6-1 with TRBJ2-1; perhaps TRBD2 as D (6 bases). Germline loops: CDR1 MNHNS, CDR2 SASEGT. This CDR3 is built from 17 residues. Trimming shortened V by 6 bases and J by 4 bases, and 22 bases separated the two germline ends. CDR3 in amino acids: CASRRLWDRERYNEQFF. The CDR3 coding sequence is TGTGCCAGCAGGAGGTTGTGGGATCGGGAGAGGTACAATGAGCAGTTCTTC.

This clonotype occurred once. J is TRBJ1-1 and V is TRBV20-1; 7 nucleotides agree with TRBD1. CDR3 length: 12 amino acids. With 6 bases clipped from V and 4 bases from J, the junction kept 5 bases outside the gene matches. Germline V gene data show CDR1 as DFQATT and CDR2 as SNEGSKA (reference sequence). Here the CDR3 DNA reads TGCAGTGCCGGGACAGTCACCACTGAAGCTTTCTTT. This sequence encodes CSAGTVTTEAFF.

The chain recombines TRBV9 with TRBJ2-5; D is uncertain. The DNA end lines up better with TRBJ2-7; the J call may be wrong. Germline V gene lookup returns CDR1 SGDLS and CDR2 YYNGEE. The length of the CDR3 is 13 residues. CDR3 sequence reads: CASSPSWANEQYF. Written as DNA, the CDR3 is TGTGCCAGCAGTCCCTCCTGGGCTAACGAGCAGTACTTC.

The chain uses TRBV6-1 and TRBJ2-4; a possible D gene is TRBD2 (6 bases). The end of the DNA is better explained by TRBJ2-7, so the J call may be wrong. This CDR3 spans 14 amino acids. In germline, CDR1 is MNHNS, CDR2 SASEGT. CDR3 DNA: TGTGCCAGCACTGTCGGAGGGGCTGGCTACGAGCAGTACTTC. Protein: CASTVGGAGYEQYF.